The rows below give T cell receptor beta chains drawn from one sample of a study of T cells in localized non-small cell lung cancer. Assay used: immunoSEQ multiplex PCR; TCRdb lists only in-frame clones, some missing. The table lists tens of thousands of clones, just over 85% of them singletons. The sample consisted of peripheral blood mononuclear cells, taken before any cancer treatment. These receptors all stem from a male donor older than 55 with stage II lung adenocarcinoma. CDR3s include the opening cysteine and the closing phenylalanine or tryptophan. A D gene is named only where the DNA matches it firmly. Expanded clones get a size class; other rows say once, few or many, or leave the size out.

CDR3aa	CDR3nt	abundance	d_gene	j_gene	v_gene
CASGRKKSASTDTQYF	TGTGCCAGCGGCCGCAAAAAGAGCGCGAGCACAGATACGCAGTATTTT	.	.	TRBJ2-3	TRBV13
CASSLVAGVGQFF	TGTGCCAGCAGCTTAGTAGCGGGAGTCGGGCAGTTCTTC	.	TRBD2	TRBJ2-1	TRBV7-9
CASSLGDRNEQFF	TGTGCCAGCAGCTTGGGAGATAGGAATGAGCAGTTCTTC	.	.	TRBJ2-1	TRBV5-6
CVSSPGGAKGTEAFF	TGCGTCAGCAGCCCTGGCGGGGCGAAAGGGACTGAAGCTTTCTTT	.	.	TRBJ1-1	TRBV5-1
CAHCGGTGTQYF	TGTGCCCATTGCGGGGGCACAGGTACGCAGTATTTT	.	.	TRBJ2-3	TRBV6-5
CASGRMWGETQYF	TGTGCCAGCGGAAGGATGTGGGGAGAGACCCAGTACTTC	.	.	TRBJ2-5	TRBV5-6
CASRRPTDTQYF	TGTGCCAGCAGGCGCCCCACAGATACGCAGTATTTT	.	.	TRBJ2-3	TRBV6-1
CASHRDRSTDTQYF	TGTGCCAGCCACCGGGACAGGAGCACAGATACGCAGTATTTT	once	TRBD1	TRBJ2-3	TRBV6-6
CASSEMRGVSTNEKLFF	TGTGCCAGCAGTGAAATGCGGGGCGTATCGACTAATGAAAAACTGTTTTTT	.	.	TRBJ1-4	TRBV2
CASSFDRGSPYEQYF	TGCGCCAGCAGTTTTGACAGGGGGTCACCCTACGAGCAGTACTTC	few	TRBD1	TRBJ2-7	TRBV5-1
CASGLVTEAFF	TGTGCCAGCGGGCTCGTCACTGAAGCTTTCTTT	.	.	TRBJ1-1	TRBV6-1
CAWAPGLAEYNEQFF	TGTGCCTGGGCCCCGGGACTAGCGGAGTACAATGAGCAGTTCTTC	.	TRBD2	TRBJ2-1	TRBV30
CASRGAQYTEAFF	TGTGCTTCGAGGGGGGCGCAGTACACTGAAGCTTTCTTT	.	.	TRBJ1-1	TRBV7-2
CASSLSGRTAGGGYTF	TGTGCCAGCAGTTTATCGGGTCGAACGGCGGGGGGAGGCTACACCTTC	.	.	TRBJ1-2	TRBV28
CASNPWGRNQETQYF	TGTGCCAGCAATCCCTGGGGCCGAAACCAAGAGACCCAGTACTTC	.	.	TRBJ2-5	TRBV28
CASSLDRGAGNTIYF	TGCGCCAGCAGCTTGGACAGGGGTGCTGGAAACACCATATATTTT	.	TRBD1	TRBJ1-3	TRBV5-1
CASSPGLAGGWETQYF	TGTGCCAGCAGCCCCGGACTAGCGGGAGGGTGGGAGACCCAGTACTTC	.	TRBD2	TRBJ2-5	TRBV7-2
CASSFAGVPYF	TGTGCCAGCAGCTTTGCGGGAGTACCGTACTTC	once	TRBD2	TRBJ2-7	TRBV7-2
CASSLGLAGVGEQFF	TGTGCCAGCAGCCTAGGACTAGCGGGAGTAGGTGAGCAGTTCTTC	.	TRBD2	TRBJ2-1	TRBV6-5
CASSQAVSGNTEAFF	TGTGCCAGCAGCCAAGCTGTAAGCGGGAACACTGAAGCTTTCTTT	.	.	TRBJ1-1	TRBV4-2
CAWSVESYEQYF	TGTGCCTGGAGTGTAGAAAGCTACGAGCAGTACTTC	.	.	TRBJ2-7	TRBV30
CASRGMGTNEKLFF	TGCGCCAGCAGGGGGATGGGAACTAATGAAAAACTGTTTTTT	.	.	TRBJ1-4	TRBV5-1
CASSLPTEAFF	TGTGCCAGCAGTCTCCCCACTGAAGCTTTCTTT	.	.	TRBJ1-1	TRBV28
CASSELWTEQYF	TGTGCCAGCAGTGAATTATGGACCGAGCAGTACTTC	.	.	TRBJ2-7	TRBV6-1
CASGRQGNTEAFF	TGTGCCAGCGGAAGACAGGGGAACACTGAAGCTTTCTTT	few	TRBD1	TRBJ1-1	TRBV6-5
CASSGGQGVLITGELFF	TGCGCCAGCAGCGGCGGACAGGGAGTACTTATCACCGGGGAGCTGTTTTTT	.	TRBD1	TRBJ2-2	TRBV5-1
CASSPPGTSTRTQYF	TGTGCCAGCTCACCACCGGGGACTAGCACCCGGACCCAGTACTTC	.	TRBD2	TRBJ2-5	TRBV18
CASSGKGATEAFF	TGTGCCAGTAGTGGGAAGGGGGCGACTGAAGCTTTCTTT	.	TRBD1	TRBJ1-1	TRBV19
CASSLGDPTDTQYF	TGCGCCAGCAGCTTGGGGGACCCCACAGATACGCAGTATTTT	.	.	TRBJ2-3	TRBV5-1
CASSGSGNYGYTF	TGTGCCAGCAGTGGGTCCGGTAACTATGGCTACACCTTC	.	.	TRBJ1-2	TRBV25-1
CASSSLGAPYYGYTF	TGTGCCAGCAGTTCCCTAGGGGCTCCCTACTATGGCTACACCTTC	.	.	TRBJ1-2	TRBV27
CASRPKQVQETQYF	TGTGCCAGCAGACCTAAACAGGTTCAAGAGACCCAGTACTTC	.	.	TRBJ2-5	TRBV7-6
CASSSQGVRTTDTQYF	TGTGCCAGCAGCTCCCAGGGGGTGCGGACCACAGATACGCAGTATTTT	.	TRBD1	TRBJ2-3	TRBV11-2
CASSSRTGGNTEAFF	TGTGCCAGCAGCTCCCGGACAGGGGGGAACACTGAAGCTTTCTTT	.	TRBD1	TRBJ1-1	TRBV11-3
CASSPREASGNTIYF	TGTGCCAGCTCACCACGGGAAGCTTCTGGAAACACCATATATTTT	.	.	TRBJ1-3	TRBV18
CASSSTGANGANVLTF	TGTGCCAGCAGCTCCACAGGGGCGAACGGGGCCAACGTCCTGACTTTC	.	TRBD1	TRBJ2-6	TRBV7-9
CASSTTVRVNTEAFF	TGTGCCAGCAGCACCACCGTACGGGTGAACACTGAAGCTTTCTTT	few	.	TRBJ1-1	TRBV28
CASSGEVYGYTF	TGTGCCAGCAGTGGGGAGGTCTATGGCTACACCTTC	.	.	TRBJ1-2	TRBV2
CASSWGREAFF	TGTGCCAGCAGCTGGGGTAGGGAAGCTTTCTTT	.	.	TRBJ1-1	TRBV7-9
CASSSAPPGNEQFF	TGCGCCAGCAGCTCGGCCCCCCCCGGAAATGAGCAGTTCTTC	.	.	TRBJ2-1	TRBV5-1
CASRGLAGRTSTDTQYF	TGTGCCAGCAGAGGGCTAGCGGGCCGAACTAGCACAGATACGCAGTATTTT	.	TRBD2	TRBJ2-3	TRBV7-2
CASSQGGGYGYTF	TGTGCCAGCAGCCAAGGCGGAGGCTATGGCTACACCTTC	.	.	TRBJ1-2	TRBV14
CASRGAVRGYTF	TGTGCCAGCCGTGGGGCGGTCCGGGGCTACACCTTC	.	.	TRBJ1-2	TRBV6-6
CASRTGGSGANVLTF	TGTGCCAGCAGGACAGGGGGGTCTGGGGCCAACGTCCTGACTTTC	.	TRBD1	TRBJ2-6	TRBV6-5
CASSDDAFGPQHF	TGCGCCAGCAGTGACGACGCGTTTGGGCCCCAGCATTTT	.	.	TRBJ1-5	TRBV10-1
CASSRTRRTEAFF	TGTGCCAGCAGTCGGACAAGGCGCACTGAAGCTTTCTTT	.	.	TRBJ1-1	TRBV6-5
CASSPQSGDNEQFF	TGTGCCAGCTCACCACAGTCGGGGGACAATGAGCAGTTCTTC	.	.	TRBJ2-1	TRBV18
CASSVPRGRAGELFF	TGCGCCAGCAGCGTACCCAGGGGGCGGGCCGGGGAGCTGTTTTTT	few	TRBD1	TRBJ2-2	TRBV5-1
CASSLMVTSDTQYF	TGTGCCAGCAGCTTAATGGTCACTTCAGATACGCAGTATTTT	.	.	TRBJ2-3	TRBV11-2
CASSKGNTIYF	TGTGCCAGCAGCAAAGGAAACACCATATATTTT	.	.	TRBJ1-3	TRBV21-1
CASSLGGQVGRNTEAFF	TGCGCCAGCAGCTTGGGGGGACAGGTTGGTAGGAACACTGAAGCTTTCTTT	.	TRBD1	TRBJ1-1	TRBV5-1
CASQRSKTGELFF	TGTGCCTCCCAGAGGAGCAAAACCGGGGAGCTGTTTTTT	few	.	TRBJ2-2	TRBV7-9
CASSYDGTRNTIYF	TGTGCCAGCAGTTACGACGGGACAAGAAACACCATATATTTT	few	.	TRBJ1-3	TRBV6-6
CAILTLSNEQFF	TGTGCCATACTCACACTGTCCAATGAGCAGTTCTTC	.	.	TRBJ2-1	TRBV28